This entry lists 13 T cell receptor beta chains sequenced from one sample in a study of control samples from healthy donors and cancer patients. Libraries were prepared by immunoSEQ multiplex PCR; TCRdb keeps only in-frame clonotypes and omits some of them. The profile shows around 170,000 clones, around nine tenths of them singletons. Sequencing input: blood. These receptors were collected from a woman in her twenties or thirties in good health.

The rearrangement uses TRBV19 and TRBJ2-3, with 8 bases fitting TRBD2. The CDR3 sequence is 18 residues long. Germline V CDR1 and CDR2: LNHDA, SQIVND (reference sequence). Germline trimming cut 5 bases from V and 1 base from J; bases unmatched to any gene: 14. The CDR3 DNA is TGTGCCAGTAGTCTCGGCGGGGGAGCGGGAGTGGGCACAGATACGCAGTATTTT. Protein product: CASSLGGGAGVGTDTQYF.

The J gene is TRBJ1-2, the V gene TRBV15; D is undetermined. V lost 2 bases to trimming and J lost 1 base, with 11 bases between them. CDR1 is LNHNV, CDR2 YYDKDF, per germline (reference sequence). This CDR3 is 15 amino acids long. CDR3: CATSRTPPNNYGYTF. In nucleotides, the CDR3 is TGTGCCACCAGCAGAACTCCTCCGAATAACTATGGCTACACCTTC.

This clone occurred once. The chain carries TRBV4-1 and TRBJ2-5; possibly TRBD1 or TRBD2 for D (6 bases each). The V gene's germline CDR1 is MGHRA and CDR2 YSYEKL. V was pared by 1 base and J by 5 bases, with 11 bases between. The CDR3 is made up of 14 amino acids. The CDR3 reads CASSQGGAGETQYF. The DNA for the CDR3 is TGCGCCAGCAGCCAAGGGGGGGCTGGGGAGACCCAGTACTTC.

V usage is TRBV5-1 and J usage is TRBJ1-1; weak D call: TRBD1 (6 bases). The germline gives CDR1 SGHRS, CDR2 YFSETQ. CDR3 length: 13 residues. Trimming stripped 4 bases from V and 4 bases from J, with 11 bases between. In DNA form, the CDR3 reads TGCGCCAGCAGCCCGGGACAACCCACTGAAGCTTTCTTT. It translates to CASSPGQPTEAFF.

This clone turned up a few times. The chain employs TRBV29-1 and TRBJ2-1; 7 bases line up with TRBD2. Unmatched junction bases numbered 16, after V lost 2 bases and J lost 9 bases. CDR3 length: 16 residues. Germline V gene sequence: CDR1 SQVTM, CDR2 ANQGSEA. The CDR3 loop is CSVEFSGLERDGEQFF. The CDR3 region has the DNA TGCAGCGTTGAATTTTCTGGTTTGGAGCGGGACGGTGAGCAGTTCTTC.

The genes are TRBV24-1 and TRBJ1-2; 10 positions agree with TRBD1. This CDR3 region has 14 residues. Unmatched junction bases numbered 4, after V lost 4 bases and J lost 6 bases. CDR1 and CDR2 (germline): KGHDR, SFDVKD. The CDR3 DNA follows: TGTGCCACCAGTGAAGATGGGACAGGGGATGGCTACACCTTC. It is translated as CATSEDGTGDGYTF.

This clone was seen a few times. CDR3 coding DNA: TGTGCCAGCAGAAACCCGGGACAGGGGTCCTACGAGCAGTACTTC. It codes for CASRNPGQGSYEQYF. V and J are TRBV6-5 and TRBJ2-7; 10 nucleotides line up with TRBD1. Looked up from germline, CDR1 is MNHEY and CDR2 is SVGAGI. Losses at the gene ends were 6 bases for V and 1 base for J; bases not matched to a gene: 6. This CDR3 has 15 amino acids.

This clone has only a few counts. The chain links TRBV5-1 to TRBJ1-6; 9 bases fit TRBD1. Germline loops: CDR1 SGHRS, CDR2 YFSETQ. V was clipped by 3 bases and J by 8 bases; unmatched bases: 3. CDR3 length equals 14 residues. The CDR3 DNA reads TGCGCCAGCAGCTCCGACAGGGGGTATTCACCCCTCCACTTT. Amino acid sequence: CASSSDRGYSPLHF.

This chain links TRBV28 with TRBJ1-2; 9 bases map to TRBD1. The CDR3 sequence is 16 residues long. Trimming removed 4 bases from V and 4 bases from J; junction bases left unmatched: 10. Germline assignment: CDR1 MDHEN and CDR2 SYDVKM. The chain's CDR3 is CASSSTRPGQGYGYTF. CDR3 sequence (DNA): TGTGCCAGCAGTTCGACCAGGCCGGGACAGGGCTATGGCTACACCTTC.

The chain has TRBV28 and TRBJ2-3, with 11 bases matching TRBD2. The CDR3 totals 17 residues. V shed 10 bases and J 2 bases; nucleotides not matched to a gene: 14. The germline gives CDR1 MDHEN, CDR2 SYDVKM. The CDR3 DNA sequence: TGTGCCACCACAGGAGCCGGACTAGCGGGTTTCACAGATACGCAGTATTTT. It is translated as CATTGAGLAGFTDTQYF. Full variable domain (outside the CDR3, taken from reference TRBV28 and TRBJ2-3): DVKVTQSSRYLVKRTGEKVFLECVQDMDHENMFWYRQDPGLGLRLIYFSYDVKMKEKGDIPEGYSVSREKKERFSLILESASTNQTSMYLCATTGAGLAGFTDTQYFGPGTRLTVL.

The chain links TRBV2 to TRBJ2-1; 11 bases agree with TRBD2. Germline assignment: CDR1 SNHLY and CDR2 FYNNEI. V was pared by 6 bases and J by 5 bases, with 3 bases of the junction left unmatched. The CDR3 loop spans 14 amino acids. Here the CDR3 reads CASRGTSGNNEQFF. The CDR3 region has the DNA TGTGCCAGCAGGGGGACTAGCGGAAACAATGAGCAGTTCTTC.

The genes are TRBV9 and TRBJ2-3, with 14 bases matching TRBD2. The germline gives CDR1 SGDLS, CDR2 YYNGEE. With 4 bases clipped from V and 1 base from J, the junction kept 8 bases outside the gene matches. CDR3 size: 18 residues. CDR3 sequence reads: CASSFRLAGGLGTDTQYF. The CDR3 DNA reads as TGTGCCAGCAGCTTTCGACTAGCGGGGGGGCTGGGCACAGATACGCAGTATTTT. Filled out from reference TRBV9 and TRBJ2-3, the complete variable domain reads DSGVTQTPKHLITATGQRVTLRCSPRSGDLSVYWYQQSLDQGLQFLIQYYNGEERAKGNILERFSAQQFPDLHSELNLSSLELGDSALYFCASSFRLAGGLGTDTQYFGPGTRLTVL.

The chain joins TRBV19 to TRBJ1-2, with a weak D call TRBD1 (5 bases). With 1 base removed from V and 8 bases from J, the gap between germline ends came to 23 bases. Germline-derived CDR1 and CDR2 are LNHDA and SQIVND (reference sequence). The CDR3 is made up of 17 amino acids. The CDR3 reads CASSIGGLREALRGYTF. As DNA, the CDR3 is TGTGCCAGTAGTATAGGGGGCTTACGGGAGGCGTTGCGAGGCTACACCTTC. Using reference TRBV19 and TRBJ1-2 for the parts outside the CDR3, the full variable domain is DGGITQSPKYLFRKEGQNVTLSCEQNLNHDAMYWYRQDPGQGLRLIYYSQIVNDFQKGDIAEGYSVSREKKESFPLTVTSAQKNPTAFYLCASSIGGLREALRGYTFGSGTRLTVV.